These 7 T cell receptor beta chains originate from one sample sequenced in a study of blood T cell repertoires in COVID-19. The method was immunoSEQ multiplex PCR; TCRdb's version includes in-frame clones alone and lacks a portion of them. Of about 170,000 clones listed, around 91% are singletons. The specimen sequenced was PBMCs or T cells enriched from blood (not recorded which). The receptors derive from a woman between 18 and 30 years old who had recovered from COVID-19.

This clone was observed a handful of times. The rearrangement uses TRBV28 and TRBJ1-1; 8 bases agree with TRBD1. J lost 9 bases, V lost 6 bases, and 3 bases had no gene match. CDR3 size: 11 residues. The germline V gene encodes CDR1 MDHEN and CDR2 SYDVKM. The CDR3 loop reads CASSYRGKAFF. CDR3 DNA sequence: TGTGCCAGCAGCTACAGGGGGAAAGCTTTCTTT.

In regard to this clone: Additional DNA sequences in this sample encode the identical CDR3. The chain joins TRBV27 to TRBJ1-6, with D unresolved. The CDR3 is 13 amino acids. V was shortened by 2 bases and J by 7 bases, with 6 bases between the two germline ends. Germline V gene sequence: CDR1 MNHEY, CDR2 SMNVEV (reference sequence). CDR3 nucleotide sequence: TGTGCCAGCAGTTTAGGGAGAAATTCACCCCTCCACTTT. This sequence encodes CASSLGRNSPLHF.

This clone was picked up a small number of times. The rearrangement joins TRBV2 to TRBJ2-2, with 7 bases that match TRBD2. The CDR3 totals 13 residues. V shed 6 bases and J 7 bases; nucleotides not matched to a gene: 5. Germline-derived CDR1 and CDR2 are SNHLY and FYNNEI. CDR3 in amino acids: CASRLARDGELFF. Written as DNA, the CDR3 is TGTGCCAGCAGACTAGCGCGCGACGGGGAGCTGTTTTTT.

This chain connects TRBV11-3 to TRBJ2-1, with 14 positions matching TRBD2. CDR1 and CDR2 from the germline V gene are SGHNT and YENEEA. The junction had 2 bases not matched to a gene; V was cut back by 1 base and J by 6 bases. CDR3 length: 16 residues. The CDR3 DNA sequence: TGTGCCAGCAGCTTAGGGACTAGCGGGAGGAGCAATGAGCAGTTCTTC. Its protein is CASSLGTSGRSNEQFF.

CDR3 sequence (DNA): TGTGCCAGCAACACACAGAGGGATGAGCAGTTCTTC. Its translation is CASNTQRDEQFF. This sequence joins TRBV25-1 and TRBJ2-1, with D possibly being TRBD2 (5 bases). V was trimmed by 7 bases and J by 8 bases, leaving 12 bases between them. Germline V lookup: CDR1 MGHDK, CDR2 SYGVNS. There are 12 residues in the CDR3. Variable domain in full (rest from reference TRBV25-1 and TRBJ2-1): EADIYQTPRYLVIGTGKKITLECSQTMGHDKMYWYQQDPGMELHLIHYSYGVNSTEKGDLSSESTVSRIRTEHFPLTLESARPSHTSQYLCASNTQRDEQFFGPGTRLTVL.

The chain recombines TRBV28 with TRBJ1-2, with D possibly TRBD1 on 6 matching bases. Germline CDR1 reads MDHEN; CDR2 reads SYDVKM. Trimming removed 5 bases from V and 3 bases from J, with 19 bases in between. CDR3 length: 16 residues. CDR3 DNA: TGTGCCAGCAGTACTCTAACAGGGATGGTTTACTATGGCTACACCTTC. Translated: CASSTLTGMVYYGYTF.

This chain joins TRBV9 and TRBJ2-1; a weak D match, TRBD2 (5 bases). The CDR3 extends over 13 amino acids. V was clipped by 3 bases and J by 7 bases, with 11 bases between them. The germline CDR1 and CDR2 sequences are SGDLS and YYNGEE. The CDR3 DNA sequence: TGTGCCAGCAGCGGACCTAGGAGGAATGAGCAGTTCTTC. Translated, it gives CASSGPRRNEQFF. Variable domain in full (rest from reference TRBV9 and TRBJ2-1): DSGVTQTPKHLITATGQRVTLRCSPRSGDLSVYWYQQSLDQGLQFLIQYYNGEERAKGNILERFSAQQFPDLHSELNLSSLELGDSALYFCASSGPRRNEQFFGPGTRLTVL.